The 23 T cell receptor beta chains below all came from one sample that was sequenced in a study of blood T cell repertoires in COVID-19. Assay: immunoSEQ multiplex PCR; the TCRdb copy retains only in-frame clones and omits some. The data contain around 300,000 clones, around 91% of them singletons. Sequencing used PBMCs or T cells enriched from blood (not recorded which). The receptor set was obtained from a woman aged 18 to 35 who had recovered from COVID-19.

Here the CDR3 reads CASSFAGDGYTF. In DNA form, the CDR3 reads TGTGCCAGCAGCTTCGCAGGGGATGGCTACACCTTC. The chain uses TRBV11-2 and TRBJ1-2, with D perhaps matching TRBD1 (6 bases). Germline loops: CDR1 SGHAT, CDR2 FQNNGV. The CDR3 has 12 residues. Between the trimmed V and J ends, which lost 3 bases and 6 bases, there was a span of 8 bases.

This chain's CDR3 is CASSPGRLNEKLFF. As DNA, the CDR3 is TGTGCCAGCAGCCCGGGTCGGCTGAATGAAAAACTGTTTTTT. The chain carries TRBV4-2 and TRBJ1-4; no definite D call. The V end lost 4 bases, the J end lost 5 bases, and 11 bases lay between the germline ends. CDR3 length: 14 amino acids. Germline V gives CDR1 LGHNA, CDR2 YNFKEQ.

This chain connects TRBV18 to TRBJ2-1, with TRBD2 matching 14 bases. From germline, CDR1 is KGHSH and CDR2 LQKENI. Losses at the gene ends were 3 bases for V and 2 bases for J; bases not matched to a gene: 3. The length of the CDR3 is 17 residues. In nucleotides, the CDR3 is TGTGCCAGCTCACCGCGGACTAGCGGGGGGACCTACAATGAGCAGTTCTTC. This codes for CASSPRTSGGTYNEQFF.

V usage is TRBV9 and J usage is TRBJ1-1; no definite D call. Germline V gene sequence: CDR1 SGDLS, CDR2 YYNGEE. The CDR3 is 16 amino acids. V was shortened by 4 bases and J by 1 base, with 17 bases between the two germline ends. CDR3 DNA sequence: TGTGCCAGCAGCACAGACCCCCGGAAATCGAACACTGAAGCTTTCTTT. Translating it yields CASSTDPRKSNTEAFF.

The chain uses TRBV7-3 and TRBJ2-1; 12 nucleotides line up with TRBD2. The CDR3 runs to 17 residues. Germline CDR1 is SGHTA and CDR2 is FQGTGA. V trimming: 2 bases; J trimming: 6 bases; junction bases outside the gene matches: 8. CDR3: CASSLAPELAGGNEQFF. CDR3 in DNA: TGTGCCAGCAGCTTAGCACCCGAACTAGCGGGGGGCAATGAGCAGTTCTTC.

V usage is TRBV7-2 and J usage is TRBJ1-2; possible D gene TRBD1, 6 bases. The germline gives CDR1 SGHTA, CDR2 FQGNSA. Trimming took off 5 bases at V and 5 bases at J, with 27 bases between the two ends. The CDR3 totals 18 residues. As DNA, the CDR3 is TGTGCCAGCAGCCCCCGCGCCAGGGGAATGACTTCGGGGTATGGCTACACCTTC. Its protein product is CASSPRARGMTSGYGYTF. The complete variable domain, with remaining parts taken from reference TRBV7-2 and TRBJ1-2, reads GAGVSQSPSNKVTEKGKDVELRCDPISGHTALYWYRQSLGQGLEFLIYFQGNSAPDKSGLPSDRFSAERTGGSVSTLTIQRTQQEDSAVYLCASSPRARGMTSGYGYTFGSGTRLTVV.

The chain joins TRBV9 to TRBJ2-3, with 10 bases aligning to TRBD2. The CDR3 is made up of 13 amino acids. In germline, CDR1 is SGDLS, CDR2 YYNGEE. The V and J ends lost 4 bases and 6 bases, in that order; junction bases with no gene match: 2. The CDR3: CASSRGLADTQYF. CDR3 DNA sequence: TGTGCCAGCAGCAGGGGACTAGCGGATACGCAGTATTTT.

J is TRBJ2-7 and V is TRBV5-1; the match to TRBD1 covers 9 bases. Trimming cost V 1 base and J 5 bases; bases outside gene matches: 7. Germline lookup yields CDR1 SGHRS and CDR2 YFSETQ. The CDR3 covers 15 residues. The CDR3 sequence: CASSLPGQGANEQYF. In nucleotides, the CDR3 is TGCGCCAGCAGCTTGCCGGGACAGGGTGCAAACGAGCAGTACTTC.

CDR3 in DNA: TGTGCCAGCAGCACTAGTGATCAGCTCACTAACTATGGCTACACCTTC. It specifies CASSTSDQLTNYGYTF. The V and J genes are TRBV11-2 and TRBJ1-2; no definite D call. Germline CDR1 SGHAT, CDR2 FQNNGV. The CDR3 length is 16 residues. Deletions cut 5 bases from V and 0 bases from J, with 16 bases between.

In nucleotides, the CDR3 is TGTGCCAGTAGTATAGCGGAGGGTTATAACTATGGCTACACCTTC. It translates to CASSIAEGYNYGYTF. V usage is TRBV19 and J usage is TRBJ1-2, with no clear D. The germline gives CDR1 LNHDA, CDR2 SQIVND (reference sequence). This CDR3 comprises 15 residues. V was cut by 1 base and J by 1 base, with 10 bases left in between.

CDR3 protein: CASSSGRLAGTYNEQFF. The CDR3 DNA is TGTGCCAGCAGCTCTGGTCGGCTAGCGGGGACGTACAATGAGCAGTTCTTC. This chain connects TRBV5-4 to TRBJ2-1; 9 bases agree with TRBD2. This CDR3 is built from 17 residues. The ends lost 3 bases at V and 4 bases at J; junction bases unmatched: 11. Germline CDR1 SGHNT, CDR2 YYREEE (reference sequence).

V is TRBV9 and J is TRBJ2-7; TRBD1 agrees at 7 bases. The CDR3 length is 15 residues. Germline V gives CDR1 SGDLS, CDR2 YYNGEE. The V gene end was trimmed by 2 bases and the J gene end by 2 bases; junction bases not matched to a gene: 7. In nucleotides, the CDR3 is TGTGCCAGCAGCGTCGCCGGACAGGCCACCTACGAGCAGTACTTC. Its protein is CASSVAGQATYEQYF.

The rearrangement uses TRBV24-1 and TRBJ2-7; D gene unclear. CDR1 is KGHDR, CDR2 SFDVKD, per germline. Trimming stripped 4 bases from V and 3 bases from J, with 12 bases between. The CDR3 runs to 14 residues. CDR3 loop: CATSDPTSSYEQYF. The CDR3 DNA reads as TGTGCCACCAGTGACCCGACATCAAGCTACGAGCAGTACTTC.

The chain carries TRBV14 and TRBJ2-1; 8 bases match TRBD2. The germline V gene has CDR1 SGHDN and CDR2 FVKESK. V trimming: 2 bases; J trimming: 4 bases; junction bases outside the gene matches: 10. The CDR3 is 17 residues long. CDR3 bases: TGTGCCAGCAGCCAACGTTTAGCGGGGACGTTGTACAATGAGCAGTTCTTC. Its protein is CASSQRLAGTLYNEQFF.

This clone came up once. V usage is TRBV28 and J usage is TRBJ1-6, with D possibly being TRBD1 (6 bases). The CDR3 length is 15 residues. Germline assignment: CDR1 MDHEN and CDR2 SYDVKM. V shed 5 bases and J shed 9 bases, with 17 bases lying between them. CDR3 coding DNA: TGTGCCAGCAGTCCCGCGTGGGGGCTAGGTTCACCCCTCCACTTT. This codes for CASSPAWGLGSPLHF.

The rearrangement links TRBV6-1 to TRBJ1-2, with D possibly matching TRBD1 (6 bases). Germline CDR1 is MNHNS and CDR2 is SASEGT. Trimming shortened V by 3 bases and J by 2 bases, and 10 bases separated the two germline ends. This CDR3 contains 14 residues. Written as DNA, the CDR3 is TGTGCCAGCAGTGACCAGGGGCAAAACTATGGCTACACCTTC. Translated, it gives CASSDQGQNYGYTF.

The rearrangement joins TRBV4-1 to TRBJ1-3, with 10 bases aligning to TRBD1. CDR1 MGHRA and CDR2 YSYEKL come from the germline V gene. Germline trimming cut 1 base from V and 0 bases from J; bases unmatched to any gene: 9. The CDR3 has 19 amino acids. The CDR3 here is CASSQVLLTGGFSGNTIYF. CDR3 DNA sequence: TGCGCCAGCAGCCAAGTCCTATTGACAGGGGGCTTCTCTGGAAACACCATATATTTT.

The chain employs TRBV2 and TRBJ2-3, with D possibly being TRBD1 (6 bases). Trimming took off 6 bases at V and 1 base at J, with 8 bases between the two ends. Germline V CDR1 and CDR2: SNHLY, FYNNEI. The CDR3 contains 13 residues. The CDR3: CASRGARTDTQYF. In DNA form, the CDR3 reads TGTGCCAGCAGGGGGGCCCGCACAGATACGCAGTATTTT.

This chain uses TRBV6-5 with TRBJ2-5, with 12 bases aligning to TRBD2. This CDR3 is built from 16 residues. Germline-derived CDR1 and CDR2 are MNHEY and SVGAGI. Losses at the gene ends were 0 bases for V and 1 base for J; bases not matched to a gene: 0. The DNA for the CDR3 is TGTGCCAGCAGTTACTCGACTAGCGGGGGCCAAGAGACCCAGTACTTC. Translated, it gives CASSYSTSGGQETQYF.

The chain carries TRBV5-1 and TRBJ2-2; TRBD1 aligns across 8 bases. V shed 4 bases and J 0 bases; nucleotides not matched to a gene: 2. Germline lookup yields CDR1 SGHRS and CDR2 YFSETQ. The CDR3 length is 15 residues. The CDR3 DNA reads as TGCGCCAGCAGCCCAGGGGGCGCGAACACCGGGGAGCTGTTTTTT. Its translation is CASSPGGANTGELFF.

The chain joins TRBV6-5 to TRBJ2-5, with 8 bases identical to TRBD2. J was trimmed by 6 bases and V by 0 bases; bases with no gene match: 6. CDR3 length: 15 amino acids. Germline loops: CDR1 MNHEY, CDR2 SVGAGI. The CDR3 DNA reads TGTGCCAGCAGTTACTCTTCGGGGGGGGCACAGACCCAGTACTTC. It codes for CASSYSSGGAQTQYF.

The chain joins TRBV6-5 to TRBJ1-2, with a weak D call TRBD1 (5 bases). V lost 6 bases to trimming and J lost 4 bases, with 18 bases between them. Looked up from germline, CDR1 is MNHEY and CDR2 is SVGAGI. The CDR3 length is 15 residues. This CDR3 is CASSNLGGDGYGYTF. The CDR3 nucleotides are TGTGCCAGCAGCAACCTAGGAGGGGACGGCTATGGCTACACCTTC.

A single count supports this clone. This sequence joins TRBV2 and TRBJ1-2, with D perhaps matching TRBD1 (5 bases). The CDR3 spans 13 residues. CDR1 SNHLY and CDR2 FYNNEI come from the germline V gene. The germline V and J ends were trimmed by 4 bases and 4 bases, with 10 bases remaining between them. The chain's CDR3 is CASSVARVYGYTF. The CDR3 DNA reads TGTGCCAGCAGTGTCGCCAGGGTCTATGGCTACACCTTC.